One TCR beta chain is described in this entry. In the original workflow: By means of reference gene primer amplification, nucleated cell counts were estimated. Here immunoSEQ multiplex PCR was the method, and the copy in TCRdb shows in-frame clones only, minus some. V and J calls and clone size follow that table, whereas D and trimming were derived from the DNA. The data hold approximately 220,000 clones, with roughly nine tenths observed a single time. The source of the sample is a study of blood T cell repertoires in COVID-19. Residents of under 25 US areas, aged roughly 18 to 95 years, made up the participants. Material for sequencing was PBMCs or T cells enriched from blood (not recorded which). The receptor comes from a woman aged 18-29 years in a cohort exposed to, infected with or recovered from COVID-19 (not recorded which).

The CDR3 region is CASSPGTGVTEAFF. CDR3 sequence (DNA): TGCGCCAGCAGCCCTGGGACAGGGGTCACTGAAGCTTTCTTT. This rearrangement joins TRBV5-1 to TRBJ1-1; 10 bases match TRBD1. The CDR3 extends over 14 amino acids. The germline CDR1 and CDR2 sequences are SGHRS and YFSETQ. V lost 4 bases, J lost 4 bases, and 4 bases stayed unmatched. The full variable domain, its missing parts supplied by reference TRBV5-1 and TRBJ1-1, is KAGVTQTPRYLIKTRGQQVTLSCSPISGHRSVSWYQQTPGQGLQFLFEYFSETQRNKGNFPGRFSGRQFSNSRSEMNVSTLELGDSALYLCASSPGTGVTEAFFGQGTRLTVV.